This is a list of T cell receptor beta chains from one sample in a study of response to subunit inactivated influenza vaccine. TCRdb processed the RT-PCR reads anew with MiXCR; each CDR3 protein has one entry. The sample has approximately 170,000 distinct CDR3 sequences; around an eighth are singletons. The sequences come from CD8+ T cells sorted from PBMCs, collected roughly 5 days after vaccination. These receptors came from a man over 45 who received an inactivated influenza vaccine. Each CDR3 is given without its conserved first and last residue. The size field is filled for only some rows; it gives once, few, many or a size class.

J,size,V,CDR3
TRBJ2-1,few,TRBV29-1,SVLETSGRGEQF
TRBJ2-5,many,TRBV7-9,ASSHWGPRETQY
TRBJ2-2,NA,TRBV12-3/TRBV12-4,ASRSTPGSAGELF
TRBJ2-1,many,TRBV12-3/TRBV12-4,ASSARGDEQF
TRBJ2-7,many,TRBV27,ASRSGLYEQY
TRBJ2-5,NA,TRBV12-3/TRBV12-4,ASSLGPYSGTQY
TRBJ2-7,NA,TRBV30,AWTRTVNSYEQY
TRBJ1-1,NA,TRBV7-6,ASSLISGMNAEAF
TRBJ2-5,NA,TRBV7-9,ASSRNQGPAETQY
TRBJ2-7,NA,TRBV24-1,ATPHRGGSYEQY
TRBJ2-5,NA,TRBV7-6,ASSSILGQQETQY
TRBJ1-5,few,TRBV28,ASSGTGRDSHH
TRBJ1-5,NA,TRBV12-3/TRBV12-4,ASSLDGGNQPQH
TRBJ2-1,NA,TRBV6-5,ASSWGSDEQF
TRBJ2-2,NA,TRBV18,ASSVLTGELF
TRBJ2-7,few,TRBV6-5,ASSYSKGLEQY
TRBJ2-1,NA,TRBV28,ASSLSQLNEQF
TRBJ1-1,NA,TRBV12-3/TRBV12-4,ASSSGTGWGGTEAF
TRBJ2-5,many,TRBV5-1,ASSLGRDETQY
TRBJ2-7,few,TRBV20-1,SARGLGEQY
TRBJ2-2,few,TRBV6-5,ASSYLQPNTGELF
TRBJ2-3,NA,TRBV10-3,ATRVTSGRWADTQY
TRBJ1-5,few,TRBV20-1,SARDRSGSNQPQH
TRBJ2-7,few,TRBV7-9,ASSQVEGYKAGEQY
TRBJ2-2,few,TRBV6-1,ASSMWGENTGELF
TRBJ1-1,few,TRBV15,ATSALLNTEAF
TRBJ2-3,NA,TRBV3-2,ASSVGGPEGLLSTDTQY
TRBJ2-3,NA,TRBV28,ASSYFGSATDTQY
TRBJ2-1,NA,TRBV6-1,ASMRFGSYNEQF
TRBJ1-1,once,TRBV27,ASSLSPTRNTEAF
TRBJ2-3,NA,TRBV27,ASSRSGGLDTQY
TRBJ1-1,NA,TRBV5-6,ASSLSPGVWTEAF
TRBJ2-5,NA,TRBV15,ATSSGEGGETQY
TRBJ1-5,few,TRBV27,ASAGGRQPQH
TRBJ2-2,few,TRBV9,ASSVGLAGNTGELF
TRBJ2-7,NA,TRBV28,ASSLFLAGGLPYEQY
TRBJ1-2,NA,TRBV4-3,ASSHSGGNYGYT
TRBJ2-3,many,TRBV10-3,AIRDTGSTDTQY
TRBJ2-3,NA,TRBV27,ASSFRGALGTDTQY
TRBJ2-1,many,TRBV28,ASRLAGGPGSYNEQF
TRBJ2-3,NA,TRBV5-1,ASSLDGGSSTDTQY
TRBJ2-1,NA,TRBV6-6,ASGEVNEQF